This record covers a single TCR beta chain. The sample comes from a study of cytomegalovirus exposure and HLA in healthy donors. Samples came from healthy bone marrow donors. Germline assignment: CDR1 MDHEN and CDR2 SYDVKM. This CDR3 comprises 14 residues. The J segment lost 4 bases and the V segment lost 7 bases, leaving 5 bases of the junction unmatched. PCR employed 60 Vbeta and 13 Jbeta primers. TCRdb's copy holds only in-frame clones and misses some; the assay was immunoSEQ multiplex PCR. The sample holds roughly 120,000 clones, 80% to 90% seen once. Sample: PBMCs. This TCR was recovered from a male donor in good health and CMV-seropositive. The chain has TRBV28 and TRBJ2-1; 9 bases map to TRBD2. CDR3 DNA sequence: TGTGCCAGCAACGGACTAGCGCTGTACAATGAGCAGTTCTTC. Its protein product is CASNGLALYNEQFF.